This T cell receptor beta chain was identified during a study of cytomegalovirus exposure and HLA in healthy donors. It was with 60 Vbeta and 13 Jbeta primers that the PCR ran. Clones were sequenced by immunoSEQ multiplex PCR, and TCRdb holds only the in-frame ones, with some missing. Of approximately 88,000 clones in the sample, under 80% were seen once. Study-level results: In an earlier analysis, productive rearrangement rates for most beta V segments clustered near 87% or 30%. Presence/absence analysis assumed near-uniform sequencing depth across donors. A link between a missense DCLRE1C variant and TCR beta V- and J-gene trimming emerged from a later analysis.

This clone appeared a single time. The antigen is unknown. Trimming cost V 6 bases and J 1 base; bases outside gene matches: 8. The CDR3 is 15 amino acids. The germline V gene has CDR1 MDHEN and CDR2 SYDVKM. Healthy people donating bone marrow made up the donors. The TCR comes from a male donor in good health and CMV-seronegative. This chain connects TRBV28 to TRBJ1-1; 7 bases agree with TRBD1. The sample comprised PBMCs. In nucleotides, the CDR3 is TGTGCCAGCAGAGAAGAGGGGGCTGGGAACACTGAAGCTTTCTTT. This gives the protein CASREEGAGNTEAFF.